The 14 T cell receptor beta chains below come from one sample, sequenced in a study of control samples from healthy donors and cancer patients. TCRdb's table, derived via immunoSEQ multiplex PCR, lists solely in-frame clones and lacks some. The sample has 190,000 or so clones, over 80% seen once. Sequenced input: blood. The receptors here all came from a young man in good health.

The rearrangement links TRBV27 to TRBJ1-1, with D perhaps matching TRBD1 (5 bases). The V and J ends lost 5 bases and 4 bases respectively, with 14 bases between them. The CDR3 contains 14 residues. Germline lookup yields CDR1 MNHEY and CDR2 SMNVEV (reference sequence). CDR3: CASSPPGTGTEAFF. The CDR3 nucleotides read TGTGCCAGCAGTCCTCCGGGGACTGGCACTGAAGCTTTCTTT.

As for this clone: The sample contains more than one DNA sequence encoding this CDR3. J is TRBJ1-1 and V is TRBV18; D might be TRBD1 (5 bases). CDR3 length: 14 amino acids. Germline V lookup: CDR1 KGHSH, CDR2 LQKENI. Trimming took 3 bases from V and 2 from J, leaving 10 bases between them. The CDR3 bases are TGTGCCAGCTCACCTGCAGGGAGTAACACTGAAGCTTTCTTT. Its translation is CASSPAGSNTEAFF.

The chain has TRBV6-1 and TRBJ2-7; 8 positions match TRBD1. The CDR3 covers 15 residues. The germline V gene has CDR1 MNHNS and CDR2 SASEGT. J gave up 2 bases and V 3 bases, and 6 bases lay outside the gene matches. The CDR3: CASSEIRDRPYEQYF. The CDR3 DNA reads as TGTGCCAGCAGTGAGATCCGGGACAGGCCCTACGAGCAGTACTTC.

CDR3 sequence: CAWTTNPGTGGRYTQYF. CDR3 bases: TGTGCCTGGACCACGAACCCCGGGACAGGGGGCCGCTATACGCAGTATTTT. The chain joins TRBV30 to TRBJ2-3, with TRBD1 matching 12 bases. The CDR3 runs to 17 residues. J was trimmed by 7 bases and V by 4 bases; bases with no gene match: 15. CDR1 is GTSNPN and CDR2 is SVGIG in the germline V gene (reference sequence).

This sequence joins TRBV2 and TRBJ1-5; TRBD1 might be the D (6 bases). V was pared by 3 bases and J by 2 bases, with 8 bases between. There are 14 residues in the CDR3. Germline lookup yields CDR1 SNHLY and CDR2 FYNNEI. The chain's CDR3 is CASSDQGRNQPQHF. The CDR3 DNA sequence: TGTGCCAGCAGTGACCAGGGGCGCAATCAGCCCCAGCATTTT.

This clone was detected once. This sequence joins TRBV10-3 and TRBJ2-3; perhaps TRBD2 as D (5 bases). Trimming stripped 7 bases from V and 4 bases from J, with 15 bases between. The germline CDR1 and CDR2 sequences are ENHRY and SYGVKD. The CDR3 length is 14 residues. CDR3 loop: CAINGVTGPDTQYF. In DNA form, the CDR3 reads TGTGCCATCAACGGGGTAACCGGCCCAGATACGCAGTATTTT.

The J gene is TRBJ2-6, the V gene TRBV6-1; D is undetermined. V was pared by 2 bases and J by 2 bases, with 7 bases between. CDR1 is MNHNS, CDR2 SASEGT, per germline. The CDR3 extends over 15 amino acids. The CDR3 DNA sequence: TGTGCCAGCAGTGAACAATCTCCTGGGGCCAACGTCCTGACTTTC. Translation gives CASSEQSPGANVLTF.

This sequence joins TRBV10-3 and TRBJ1-1; 9 bases line up with TRBD1. Germline V gene lookup returns CDR1 ENHRY and CDR2 SYGVKD. The trim removed 7 bases at V and 1 base at J, leaving 4 bases unmatched. The CDR3 runs to 14 residues. This chain's CDR3 is CAITTGQGNTEAFF. The CDR3 bases are TGTGCCATCACAACGGGACAGGGGAACACTGAAGCTTTCTTT.

The V gene is TRBV14, the J gene TRBJ1-2; D remains unclear. CDR1 is SGHDN and CDR2 is FVKESK in the germline V gene. The CDR3 contains 14 residues. Trimming took off 2 bases at V and 3 bases at J, with 10 bases between the two ends. CDR3 coding DNA: TGTGCCAGCAGCCAAACTAGGGCAGACTATGGCTACACCTTC. As protein: CASSQTRADYGYTF.

This clone was counted between two and nine times. The chain uses TRBV14 and TRBJ2-2, with D uncertain. There are 17 residues in the CDR3. Germline CDR1 SGHDN, CDR2 FVKESK. V was cut by 3 bases and J by 0 bases, with 14 bases left in between. CDR3 residues: CASSHLPVYANTGELFF. The CDR3 DNA reads as TGTGCCAGCAGCCACCTTCCGGTCTACGCGAACACCGGGGAGCTGTTTTTT.

This sequence joins TRBV19 and TRBJ1-5; possible D gene TRBD1, 5 bases. The CDR3 is 14 amino acids. V lost 6 bases to trimming and J lost 4 bases, with 13 bases between them. Germline-derived CDR1 and CDR2 are LNHDA and SQIVND (reference sequence). The CDR3 DNA sequence: TGTGCCAGTAGCCCGGGGCGGGAGAATCAGCCCCAGCATTTT. Encoded protein: CASSPGRENQPQHF.

The chain recombines TRBV6-1 with TRBJ2-5; D is possibly TRBD1 or TRBD2 (6 bases each). The CDR3 consists of 15 residues. V lost 0 bases and J lost 6, with 14 bases in between. Looked up from germline, CDR1 is MNHNS and CDR2 is SASEGT. Here the CDR3 reads CASSEAIIRGQTQYF. CDR3 DNA: TGTGCCAGCAGTGAAGCGATAATTCGGGGGCAGACCCAGTACTTC.

V is TRBV7-3 and J is TRBJ2-1, with D tentatively TRBD2 (6 bases). Germline V gene sequence: CDR1 SGHTA, CDR2 FQGTGA. V gave up 5 bases and J gave up 5 bases, with 16 bases separating them. This CDR3 is built from 15 residues. CDR3 sequence: CASSPFGGGDNEQFF. The CDR3 nucleotides are TGTGCCAGCAGCCCATTCGGGGGAGGTGACAATGAGCAGTTCTTC.

This chain links TRBV6-5 with TRBJ2-2, with D uncertain. With 10 bases removed from V and 5 bases from J, the gap between germline ends came to 8 bases. The CDR3 runs to 11 residues. Looked up from germline, CDR1 is MNHEY and CDR2 is SVGAGI. The DNA for the CDR3 is TGTGCCATCACATCGACCGGGGAGCTGTTTTTT. The encoded protein is CAITSTGELFF.